Below, 5 T cell receptor beta chains from the same sample are listed, as sequenced in a study of Graves' ophthalmopathy and Graves' hyperthyroidism. The study amplified TCR beta CDR3 regions using RNA transcripts. Second-round multiplex PCR came after a first-round RT-PCR that employed HTBI primers. One entry per CDR3 protein results from TCRdb running MiXCR on the multiplex PCR reads. The sample yields approximately 540,000 distinct CDR3 sequences, less than 40% seen once. The specimen was peripheral blood or thyroid tissue (not recorded which). Receptors originate from an adult man with Graves' hyperthyroidism.

The rearrangement joins TRBV7-9 to TRBJ2-5; 12 nucleotides agree with TRBD1. CDR3 length equals 16 residues. Trimming at V came to 1 base and at J to 5 bases, leaving 5 bases not matched to a gene. Germline CDR1 reads SEHNR; CDR2 reads FQNEAQ (reference sequence). The DNA of the CDR3 is TGTGCCAGCAGCTTAGGTGGGACAGGGGGCCGGGAGACCCAGTACTTC. Encoded protein: CASSLGGTGGRETQYF.

Remarks on this clonotype: Lacking the conserved final phenylalanine or tryptophan, this CDR3 likely reflects a read error. The DNA is left out, because the CDR3 cannot be placed on it with certainty; the CDR3 is given as TCRdb lists it. The chain combines TRBV20-1 with TRBJ1-6. The CDR3 spans 8 amino acids, including both terminal residues. Germline-derived CDR1 and CDR2 are DFQATT and SNEGSKA (reference sequence). The CDR3 is CSASRAGL.

This clonotype was seen many times. The rearrangement links TRBV2 to TRBJ1-6; D ambiguous. CDR3 length equals 13 residues. Trimming pared 7 bases from V and 10 bases from J, leaving 14 bases between. Looked up from germline, CDR1 is SNHLY and CDR2 is FYNNEI. DNA for the CDR3: TGTGCCAGCACCAGGCCAGTCGGCTCACCCCTCCACTTT. Protein sequence: CASTRPVGSPLHF.

Comment on this clonotype: A much larger clone is a single base away; this may be a read error. The V and J genes are TRBV20-1 and TRBJ2-7; possible D gene TRBD2, 5 bases. Between the trimmed V and J ends, which lost 1 base and 0 bases, there was a span of 10 bases. In germline, CDR1 is DFQATT, CDR2 SNEGSKA (reference sequence). This CDR3 region has 14 residues. The CDR3 DNA is TGCAGTGCTAGAGTACTAGTGGGCTCCTACGAGCAGTACTTC. Protein: CSARVLVGSYEQYF.

This clonotype was counted at least ten times. This chain connects TRBV4-1 to TRBJ2-7; 7 bases line up with TRBD2. This CDR3 has 14 amino acids. Trimming at V came to 1 base and at J to 5 bases, leaving 5 bases not matched to a gene. Looked up from germline, CDR1 is MGHRA and CDR2 is YSYEKL. CDR3 amino acids: CASSQAWTSDEQYF. The CDR3 region has the DNA TGCGCCAGCAGCCAAGCTTGGACTAGTGACGAGCAGTACTTC.